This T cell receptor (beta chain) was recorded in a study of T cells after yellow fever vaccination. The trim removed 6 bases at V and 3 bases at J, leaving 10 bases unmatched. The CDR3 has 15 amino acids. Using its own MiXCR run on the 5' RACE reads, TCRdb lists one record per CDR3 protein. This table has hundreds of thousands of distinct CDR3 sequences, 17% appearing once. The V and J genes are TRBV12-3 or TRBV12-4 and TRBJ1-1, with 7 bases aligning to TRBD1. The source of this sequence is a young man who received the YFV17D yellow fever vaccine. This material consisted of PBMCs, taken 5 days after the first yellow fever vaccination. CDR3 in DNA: TGTGCCAGCAGAGGGGGGACAGCCCCTGACACTGAAGCTTTCTTT. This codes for CASRGGTAPDTEAFF.